The 17 T cell receptor beta chains listed next were all sequenced from one sample in a study of beta chain features in type 1 diabetes. Sequenced material consisted of expressed TCRB transcripts (all of the isolated RNA was reverse transcribed). Produced via immunoSEQ multiplex PCR; TCRdb's table is partial and in-frame only. The sample includes over 700,000 clones, 15% to 20% of them seen just once. Sequencing used naive CD4+ T cells from blood. All receptors come from a woman under 30 in good health.

This clone was seen only once. The identical CDR3 is also encoded by other nucleotide sequences in the sample. The chain recombines TRBV28 with TRBJ2-5; D perhaps matches TRBD1 (5 bases). Trimming cost V 3 bases and J 4 bases, with 12 bases left between them. The germline CDR1 and CDR2 sequences are MDHEN and SYDVKM. This CDR3 region has 14 residues. The CDR3 DNA is TGTGCCAGCAGTTTGGGGCAGGCACCAGAGACCCAGTACTTC. Protein sequence: CASSLGQAPETQYF.

This clone was counted between two and nine times. The rearrangement uses TRBV7-2 and TRBJ2-7; 10 bases are a match to TRBD1. With V trimmed by 5 bases and J by 5 bases, 6 bases remained unmatched. The V gene's germline CDR1 is SGHTA and CDR2 FQGNSA. The CDR3 is 14 residues long. This chain's CDR3 is CASSPRQGADEQYF. In DNA, the CDR3 is TGTGCCAGCAGCCCTAGACAGGGGGCGGACGAGCAGTACTTC.

This clone was seen a few times. The gene calls are TRBV7-9 and TRBJ2-1; 9 nucleotides line up with TRBD2. V shed 3 bases and J 5 bases; nucleotides not matched to a gene: 14. Germline CDR1 is SEHNR and CDR2 is FQNEAQ (reference sequence). This CDR3 has 18 residues. CDR3 residues: CASSLRGGREGQHNEQFF. The DNA for the CDR3 is TGTGCCAGCAGCTTGCGAGGAGGGCGGGAGGGCCAACACAATGAGCAGTTCTTC.

This rearrangement joins TRBV29-1 to TRBJ2-1; 11 bases align to TRBD1. Germline V CDR1 and CDR2: SQVTM, ANQGSEA. V lost 3 bases to trimming and J lost 7 bases; unmatched junction nucleotides: 5. This CDR3 contains 14 residues. CDR3 nucleotides: TGCAGCGTTGAGAGGGGGACAGGGGGTAATGAGCAGTTCTTC. Encoded protein: CSVERGTGGNEQFF.

This clone turned up a few times. The rearrangement uses TRBV2 and TRBJ2-3, with D perhaps TRBD2 (6 bases). From germline, CDR1 is SNHLY and CDR2 FYNNEI. This CDR3 comprises 19 residues. V was shortened by 5 bases and J by 0 bases, with 24 bases between the two germline ends. CDR3 region: CASSSWLALFDSSTDTQYF. In DNA, the CDR3 is TGTGCCAGCAGTTCTTGGCTAGCGCTTTTCGACTCTAGCACAGATACGCAGTATTTT.

V gene TRBV28 combines with J gene TRBJ2-7, with 7 bases lining up with TRBD1. V lost 3 bases to trimming and J lost 2 bases; unmatched junction nucleotides: 7. The germline gives CDR1 MDHEN, CDR2 SYDVKM. The CDR3 loop spans 15 amino acids. The CDR3 spells CASSLVEGQAYEQYF. The CDR3 region has the DNA TGTGCCAGCAGTTTGGTGGAAGGACAGGCCTACGAGCAGTACTTC. The full variable domain, completed using reference TRBV28 and TRBJ2-7, is DVKVTQSSRYLVKRTGEKVFLECVQDMDHENMFWYRQDPGLGLRLIYFSYDVKMKEKGDIPEGYSVSREKKERFSLILESASTNQTSMYLCASSLVEGQAYEQYFGPGTRLTVT.

This clone was counted a few times. The chain recombines TRBV13 with TRBJ2-7; D is uncertain. The CDR3 has 12 amino acids. V dropped 5 bases and J dropped 6 bases, with 11 bases sitting between them. Germline CDR1 PRHDT, CDR2 FYEKMQ (reference sequence). In nucleotides, the CDR3 is TGTGCCAGCAGCCCTATAGCCCTCGAGCAGTACTTC. This encodes CASSPIALEQYF.

The V and J genes are TRBV27 and TRBJ2-7; D is perhaps TRBD1 (6 bases). V dropped 2 bases and J dropped 1 base, with 18 bases sitting between them. CDR1 and CDR2 from the germline V gene are MNHEY and SMNVEV (reference sequence). The CDR3 spans 17 residues. The CDR3 DNA reads as TGTGCCAGCAGTTTAAAAAAGCTACAGGGTAGGTCCTACGAGCAGTACTTC. Amino acids: CASSLKKLQGRSYEQYF.

This rearrangement joins TRBV7-9 to TRBJ2-4; D not certain. The germline gives CDR1 SEHNR, CDR2 FQNEAQ (reference sequence). The CDR3 has 16 residues. Trimming cost V 1 base and J 3 bases, with 13 bases left between them. The CDR3 DNA follows: TGTGCCAGCAGCTTAGGTCAGGCATCACACAAAAACATTCAGTACTTC. Translation gives CASSLGQASHKNIQYF.

This clone was seen more than once but under ten times. The V and J genes are TRBV7-9 and TRBJ2-7; weak D call: TRBD1 (5 bases). Germline V lookup: CDR1 SEHNR, CDR2 FQNEAQ (reference sequence). This CDR3 spans 13 amino acids. The V end was cut by 5 bases, the J end by 7 bases, with 15 bases between. The CDR3 nucleotides read TGTGCCAGCAGCAAAATGACAGTTGGTGAGCAGTACTTC. This sequence encodes CASSKMTVGEQYF.

This clone was seen a handful of times. Other DNA sequences in the sample encode the same CDR3. The V call is TRBV7-9, the J call TRBJ2-5, with no clear D. CDR3 length: 14 amino acids. V was pared by 3 bases and J by 5 bases, with 13 bases between. Germline loops: CDR1 SEHNR, CDR2 FQNEAQ (reference sequence). The CDR3 reads CASSLAGVGETQYF. The CDR3 DNA reads as TGTGCCAGCAGCTTGGCCGGTGTTGGGGAGACCCAGTACTTC. Supplemented by reference TRBV7-9 and TRBJ2-5, the full variable domain reads DTGVSQNPRHKITKRGQNVTFRCDPISEHNRLYWYRQTLGQGPEFLTYFQNEAQLEKSRLLSDRFSAERPKGSFSTLEIQRTEQGDSAMYLCASSLAGVGETQYFGPGTRLLVL.

The chain is built from TRBV9 and TRBJ2-7; 9 bases align to TRBD2. Germline trimming cut 3 bases from V and 4 bases from J; bases unmatched to any gene: 11. Germline V gene lookup returns CDR1 SGDLS and CDR2 YYNGEE. The CDR3 runs 16 residues. The CDR3 region has the DNA TGTGCCAGCAGCGCTCCGGGGCTAGCGGGGACATACGAGCAGTACTTC. This codes for CASSAPGLAGTYEQYF.

There are a few counts of this clone. This chain uses TRBV4-2 with TRBJ1-2; 10 bases map to TRBD1. The CDR3 spans 18 residues. CDR1 and CDR2 (germline): LGHNA, YNFKEQ. V trimming: 3 bases; J trimming: 4 bases; junction bases outside the gene matches: 14. The CDR3 is CASSHTGTGAFSGYGYTF. Written as DNA, the CDR3 is TGTGCCAGCAGCCACACCGGGACAGGGGCCTTCTCGGGCTATGGCTACACCTTC.

As DNA, the CDR3 is TGTGCCAGCTCAACCCGAGACGAGCAGTACTTC. Residues: CASSTRDEQYF. The chain uses TRBV18 and TRBJ2-7; D unresolved. CDR1 and CDR2 from the germline V gene are KGHSH and LQKENI. CDR3 length equals 11 residues. The germline V and J ends were trimmed by 5 bases and 5 bases, with 7 bases remaining between them. Variable domain in full (rest from reference TRBV18 and TRBJ2-7): NAGVMQNPRHLVRRRGQEARLRCSPMKGHSHVYWYRQLPEEGLKFMVYLQKENIIDESGMPKERFSAEFPKEGPSILRIQQVVRGDSAAYFCASSTRDEQYFGPGTRLTVT.

This chain links TRBV10-3 with TRBJ2-3, with 7 positions matching TRBD1. The germline CDR1 and CDR2 sequences are ENHRY and SYGVKD. V lost 6 bases and J lost 0; bases outside the gene matches: 6. The CDR3 has 15 residues. The CDR3 sequence: CAISRDRTSTDTQYF. The CDR3 region has the DNA TGTGCCATCAGCCGGGACAGAACTAGCACAGATACGCAGTATTTT.

This clone was detected only a few times. This sample also contains other DNA sequences that code for the same CDR3. The gene calls are TRBV28 and TRBJ2-7; no clear D gene. Germline-derived CDR1 and CDR2 are MDHEN and SYDVKM. The CDR3 is 11 residues long. The V gene lost 2 bases and the J gene lost 4 bases, with 3 bases spanning the gap. In nucleotides, the CDR3 is TGTGCCAGCAGTTTACTATACGAGCAGTACTTC. It translates to CASSLLYEQYF.

The chain links TRBV7-2 to TRBJ2-1; D may correspond to TRBD1 or TRBD2 (6 bases each). The CDR3 spans 16 residues. V was cut by 5 bases and J by 4 bases, with 18 bases left in between. Germline values: CDR1 SGHTA, CDR2 FQGNSA. The CDR3: CASSPRGHAGYNEQFF. CDR3 bases: TGTGCCAGCAGCCCAAGGGGACACGCGGGGTACAATGAGCAGTTCTTC.